One TCR beta chain is described in this entry. Its specificity is not known. The ends were cut back, 8 bases at V and 5 bases at J, with 15 bases in the middle. Germline CDR1 and CDR2: MNHEY and SMNVEV (reference sequence). This CDR3 has 13 amino acids. Profiled with immunoSEQ multiplex PCR; TCRdb holds only in-frame clones, not every one. This table holds under 65,000 clones, roughly 77% found once. This record belongs to a study of radiotherapy plus CTLA-4 blockade in lung cancer. Study overall: Among enrolled patients, 15% to 20% responded and about 30% achieved disease control. The study, taken as a whole, reports: Early clonal dynamics of blood T cells, together with interferon-beta, were reported as the best response predictor. In blood, after radiotherapy plus ipilimumab, tumor-derived TCR clones expanded.

Chemo-refractory metastatic non-small-cell lung cancer patients were treated with focal radiation plus CTLA-4 blockade with ipilimumab. The genes are TRBV27 and TRBJ1-2; maybe TRBD1 (5 bases). The clonotype was recovered from a human donor with non-small cell lung cancer who had a complete response to radiotherapy plus ipilimumab. Sequencing was performed on peripheral blood, taken from a patient treated with radiotherapy plus ipilimumab. The CDR3 DNA follows: TGTGCCAGCGGATCTCAGGGATTGTATGGCTACACCTTC. Translation gives CASGSQGLYGYTF.